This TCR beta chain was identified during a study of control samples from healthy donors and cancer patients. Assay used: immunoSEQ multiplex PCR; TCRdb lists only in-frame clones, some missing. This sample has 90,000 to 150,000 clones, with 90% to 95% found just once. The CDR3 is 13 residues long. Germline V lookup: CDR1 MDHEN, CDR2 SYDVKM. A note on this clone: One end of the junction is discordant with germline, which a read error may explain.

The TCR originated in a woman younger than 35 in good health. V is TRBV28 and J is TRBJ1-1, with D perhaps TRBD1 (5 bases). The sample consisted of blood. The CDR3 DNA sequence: TGCGCCAGCAGTTTAGTCCAACAGGTGAGAGCTTTCTTT. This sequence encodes CASSLVQQVRAFF. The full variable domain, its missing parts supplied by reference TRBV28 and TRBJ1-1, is DVKVTQSSRYLVKRTGEKVFLECVQDMDHENMFWYRQDPGLGLRLIYFSYDVKMKEKGDIPEGYSVSREKKERFSLILESASTNQTSMYLCASSLVQQVRAFFGQGTRLTVV.